This T cell receptor beta chain came from a study of OX40 agonist ivuxolimab in advanced cancers. About the study: The patients received ivuxolimab by intravenous route every 2 weeks at 0.01 to 10 mg/kg. Prior therapy, whether anti-PD-1, anti-PD-L1 or anti-CTLA-4, was allowed, and 35% to 40% had some. Study outcomes and limitations: Clonal expansion from baseline to week 6 occurred in both CD4+ and CD8+ T cells.

Concerning this clone itself: The antigen is not known.

V lost 4 bases to trimming and J lost 10 bases; unmatched junction nucleotides: 6. The CDR3 spans 15 residues. Germline V gene lookup returns CDR1 SSHAT and CDR2 FNYEAQ (reference sequence). Here immunoSEQ multiplex PCR was the method, and the copy in TCRdb shows in-frame clones only, minus some. The sample lists around 66,000 clones, about 85% seen once, with under 4.5% in the top ten. The receptor's source is an adult with an advanced solid tumor such as melanoma, head and neck, liver or kidney cancer. The sequences come from CD4+ or CD8+ T cells sorted from blood, collected in a trial of the OX40 agonist ivuxolimab. The chain links TRBV7-7 to TRBJ2-1, with 14 nucleotides matching TRBD2. The CDR3 loop is CASSSGLAGVREQFF. CDR3 nucleotide sequence: TGTGCCAGCAGCTCGGGACTAGCGGGAGTACGAGAGCAGTTCTTC.